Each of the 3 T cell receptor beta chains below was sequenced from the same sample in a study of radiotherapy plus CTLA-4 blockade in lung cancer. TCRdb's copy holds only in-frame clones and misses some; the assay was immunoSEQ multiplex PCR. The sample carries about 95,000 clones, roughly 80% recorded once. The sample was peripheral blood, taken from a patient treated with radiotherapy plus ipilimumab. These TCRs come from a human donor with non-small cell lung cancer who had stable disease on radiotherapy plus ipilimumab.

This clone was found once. In DNA form, the CDR3 reads TGTGCCAGCAGTTACCTGCCGGGACAGACCTTTAGCAATCAGCCCCAGCATTTT. This encodes CASSYLPGQTFSNQPQHF. This chain connects TRBV28 to TRBJ1-5; TRBD1 aligns across 7 bases. Unmatched junction bases numbered 12, after V lost 4 bases and J lost 0 bases. The CDR3 is 18 residues long. The germline V gene has CDR1 MDHEN and CDR2 SYDVKM.

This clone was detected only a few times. The CDR3 region has the DNA TGCGCCAGCACCGGGATCGGAAGCTCCTACAATGAGCAGTTCTTC. Translated, it gives CASTGIGSSYNEQFF. This chain links TRBV10-2 with TRBJ2-1; D perhaps matches TRBD2 (5 bases). From germline, CDR1 is WSHSY and CDR2 SAAADI. V gave up 7 bases and J gave up 0 bases, with 13 bases separating them. CDR3 size: 15 residues.

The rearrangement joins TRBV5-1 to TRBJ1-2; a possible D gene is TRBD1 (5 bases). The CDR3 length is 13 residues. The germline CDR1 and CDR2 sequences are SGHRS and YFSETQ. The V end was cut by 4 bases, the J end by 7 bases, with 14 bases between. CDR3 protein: CASSETDDSGYTF. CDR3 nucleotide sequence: TGCGCCAGCAGCGAGACAGATGATTCTGGCTACACCTTC.